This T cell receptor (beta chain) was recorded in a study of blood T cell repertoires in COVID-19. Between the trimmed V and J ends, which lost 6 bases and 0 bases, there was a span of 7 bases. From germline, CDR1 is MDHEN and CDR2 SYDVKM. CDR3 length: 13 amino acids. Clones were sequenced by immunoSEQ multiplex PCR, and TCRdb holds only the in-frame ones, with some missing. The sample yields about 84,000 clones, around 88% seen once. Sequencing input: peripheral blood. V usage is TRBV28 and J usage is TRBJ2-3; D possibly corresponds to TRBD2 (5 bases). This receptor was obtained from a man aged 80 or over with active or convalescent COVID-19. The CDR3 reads CASRRVSTDTQYF. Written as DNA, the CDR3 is TGTGCCAGCAGGAGGGTCAGCACAGATACGCAGTATTTT.